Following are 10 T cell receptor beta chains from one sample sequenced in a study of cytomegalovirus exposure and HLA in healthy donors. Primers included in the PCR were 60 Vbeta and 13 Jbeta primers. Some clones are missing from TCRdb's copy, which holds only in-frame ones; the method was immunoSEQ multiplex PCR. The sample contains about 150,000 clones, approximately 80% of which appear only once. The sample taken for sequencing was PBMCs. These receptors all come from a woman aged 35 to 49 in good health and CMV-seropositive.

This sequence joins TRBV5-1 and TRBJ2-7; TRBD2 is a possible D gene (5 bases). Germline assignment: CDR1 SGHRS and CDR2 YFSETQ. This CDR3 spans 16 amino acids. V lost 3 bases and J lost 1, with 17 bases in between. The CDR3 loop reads CASSWTEGLRSYEQYF. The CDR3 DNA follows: TGCGCCAGCAGCTGGACCGAAGGACTTAGGTCCTACGAGCAGTACTTC.

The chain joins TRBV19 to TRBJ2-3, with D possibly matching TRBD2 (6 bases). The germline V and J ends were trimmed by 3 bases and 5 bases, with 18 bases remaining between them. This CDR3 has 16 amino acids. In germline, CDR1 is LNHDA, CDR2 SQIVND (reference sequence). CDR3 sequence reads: CASSIVAGRMGDTQYF. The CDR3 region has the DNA TGTGCCAGTAGTATTGTGGCGGGGAGAATGGGAGATACGCAGTATTTT.

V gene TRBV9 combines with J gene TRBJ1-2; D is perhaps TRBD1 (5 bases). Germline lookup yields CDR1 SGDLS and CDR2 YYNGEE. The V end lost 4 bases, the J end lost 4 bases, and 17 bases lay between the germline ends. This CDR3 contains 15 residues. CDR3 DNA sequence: TGTGCCAGCAGCACCCCGGGGGGGTTTACCTATGGCTACACCTTC. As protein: CASSTPGGFTYGYTF. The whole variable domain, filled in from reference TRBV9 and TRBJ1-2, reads DSGVTQTPKHLITATGQRVTLRCSPRSGDLSVYWYQQSLDQGLQFLIQYYNGEERAKGNILERFSAQQFPDLHSELNLSSLELGDSALYFCASSTPGGFTYGYTFGSGTRLTVV.

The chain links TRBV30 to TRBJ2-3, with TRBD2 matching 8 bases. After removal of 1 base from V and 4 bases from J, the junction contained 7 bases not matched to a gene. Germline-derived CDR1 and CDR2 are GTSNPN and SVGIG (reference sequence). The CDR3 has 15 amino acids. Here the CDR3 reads CAWSDQAGGADTQYF. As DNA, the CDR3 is TGTGCCTGGAGTGATCAGGCGGGAGGTGCAGATACGCAGTATTTT.

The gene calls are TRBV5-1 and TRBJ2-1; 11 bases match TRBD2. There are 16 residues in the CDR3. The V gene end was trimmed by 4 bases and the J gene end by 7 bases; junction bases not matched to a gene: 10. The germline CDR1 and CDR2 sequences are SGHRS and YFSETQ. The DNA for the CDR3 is TGCGCCAGCAGCCCAATAGCGGGAGGGCCGATGAATGAGCAGTTCTTC. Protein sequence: CASSPIAGGPMNEQFF.

The CDR3 sequence: CASGKAVRVPSGNTIYF. DNA for the CDR3: TGTGCCAGCGGGAAAGCGGTCAGGGTCCCCTCTGGAAACACCATATATTTT. The V call is TRBV30, the J call TRBJ1-3; D might be TRBD1 (5 bases). The germline V gene encodes CDR1 GTSNPN and CDR2 SVGIG (reference sequence). The CDR3 extends over 17 amino acids. V was trimmed by 8 bases and J by 0 bases, leaving 23 bases between them.

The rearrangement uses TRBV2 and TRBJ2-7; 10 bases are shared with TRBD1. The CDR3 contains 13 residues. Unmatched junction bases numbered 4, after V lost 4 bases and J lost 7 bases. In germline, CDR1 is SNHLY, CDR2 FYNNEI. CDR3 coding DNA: TGTGCCAGCAGTGGACAGGGGGCGAGAGAGCAGTACTTC. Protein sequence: CASSGQGAREQYF.

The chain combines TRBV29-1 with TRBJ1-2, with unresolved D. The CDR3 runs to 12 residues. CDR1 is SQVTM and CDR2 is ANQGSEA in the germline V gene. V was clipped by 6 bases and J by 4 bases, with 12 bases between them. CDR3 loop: CSVYTTSYGYTF. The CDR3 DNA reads TGCAGCGTATACACGACAAGCTATGGCTACACCTTC.

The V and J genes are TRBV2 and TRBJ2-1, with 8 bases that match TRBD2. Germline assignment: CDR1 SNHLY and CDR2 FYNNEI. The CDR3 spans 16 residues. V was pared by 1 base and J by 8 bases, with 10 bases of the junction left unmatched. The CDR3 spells CASSEGMLAGPDEQFF. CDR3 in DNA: TGTGCCAGCAGTGAAGGTATGTTAGCGGGACCCGATGAGCAGTTCTTC.

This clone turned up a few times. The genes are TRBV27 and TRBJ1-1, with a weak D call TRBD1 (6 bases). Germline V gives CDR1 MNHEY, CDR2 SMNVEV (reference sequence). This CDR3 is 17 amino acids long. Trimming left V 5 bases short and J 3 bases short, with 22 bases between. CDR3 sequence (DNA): TGTGCCAGCAGTCCCCCCCCCGGGACATACGGGGACACTGAAGCTTTCTTT. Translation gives CASSPPPGTYGDTEAFF.